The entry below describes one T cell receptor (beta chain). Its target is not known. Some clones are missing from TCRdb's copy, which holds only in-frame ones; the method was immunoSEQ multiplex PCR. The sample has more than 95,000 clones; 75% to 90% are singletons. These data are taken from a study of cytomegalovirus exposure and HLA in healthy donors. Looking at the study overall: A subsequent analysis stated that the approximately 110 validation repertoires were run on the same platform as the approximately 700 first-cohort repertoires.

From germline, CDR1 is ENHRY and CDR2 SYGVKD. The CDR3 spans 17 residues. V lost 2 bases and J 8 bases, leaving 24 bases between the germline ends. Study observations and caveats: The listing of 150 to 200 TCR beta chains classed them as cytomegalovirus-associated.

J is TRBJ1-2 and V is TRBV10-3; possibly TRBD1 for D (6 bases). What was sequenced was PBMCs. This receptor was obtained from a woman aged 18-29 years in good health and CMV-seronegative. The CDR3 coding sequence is TGTGCCATCAGTGAGCCAAACTACCAAACAGGGCCCCAAGGCTACACCTTC. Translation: CAISEPNYQTGPQGYTF.